This T cell receptor (beta chain) appears in the sequencing data of a study of shared clonotypes between healthy human individuals. About the research overall: Donor composition was two women and three men, aged 18 to 49. CD4 naive cells filled three plates per donor, CD4 memory three, CD8 naive two and CD8 memory one.

This CDR3 is built from 13 residues. This table comes from immunoSEQ multiplex PCR, and its TCRdb copy is limited to in-frame clones, with some not included. This sample has more than 2,000,000 clones, with 90% to 95% found just once. General study findings and limits: Clonotypes shared by all four sorted-subset donors had higher generation probabilities than non-shared clonotypes.

As to this clone: Its target is not known.

The TCR was taken from a man younger than 35 in good health. V and J are TRBV21-1 and TRBJ1-2. TRBV21-1 is described as a pseudogene. The sample consisted of naive CD4+ T cells sorted from blood. Subset given: CD45RA+ positively selected. CDR3 sequence reads: CASSSIPRWGYTF. The CDR3, as DNA: TGTGCCAGCAGCAGTATACCGCGCTGGGGCTACACCTTC.